Following are 12 T cell receptor beta chains from one sample sequenced in a study of shared clonotypes between healthy human individuals. Repertoires were generated with immunoSEQ multiplex PCR, while TCRdb's copy carries only in-frame clones and drops some. The table has millions of clones, 90% to 95% seen once; the top ten hold roughly 0.13%. The sample was naive CD4+ T cells sorted from blood. The subset: CD45RA+ positively selected. The receptors come from a man younger than 30 in good health.

CDR3 region: CAWTQGYSGGGGTQYF. CDR3 coding DNA: TGTGCCTGGACCCAGGGGTATAGCGGGGGAGGGGGTACGCAGTATTTT. This rearrangement joins TRBV30 to TRBJ2-3, with 9 bases aligning to TRBD2. Germline CDR1 GTSNPN, CDR2 SVGIG (reference sequence). V lost 4 bases and J lost 8; bases outside the gene matches: 16. CDR3 length: 16 amino acids.

CDR3 loop: CAWTRDNAYEQYF. The DNA for the CDR3 is TGTGCCTGGACTAGGGACAACGCTTACGAGCAGTACTTC. The chain joins TRBV30 to TRBJ2-7, with D tentatively TRBD1 (6 bases). The germline CDR1 and CDR2 sequences are GTSNPN and SVGIG (reference sequence). The CDR3 runs to 13 residues. V was cut by 4 bases and J by 4 bases, with 14 bases left in between.

This clone was counted once. This chain connects TRBV5-1 to TRBJ2-5; the D gene is possibly TRBD1 (6 bases). Trimming cost V 0 bases and J 2 bases, with 11 bases left between them. Germline V gene sequence: CDR1 SGHRS, CDR2 YFSETQ. This CDR3 region has 15 residues. The CDR3 nucleotides are TGCGCCAGCAGCTTGGGCCCAGGACAGCAAGAGACCCAGTACTTC. Residues: CASSLGPGQQETQYF.

The chain carries TRBV4-1 and TRBJ1-4; no firm D call. The CDR3 totals 14 residues. In germline, CDR1 is MGHRA, CDR2 YSYEKL. V was cut by 4 bases and J by 8 bases, with 14 bases left in between. CDR3 residues: CASSPFSTGEKLFF. In nucleotides, the CDR3 is TGCGCCAGCAGCCCCTTTAGCACCGGGGAAAAACTGTTTTTT.

V and J are TRBV6-5 and TRBJ1-5; possible D gene TRBD1, 5 bases. The CDR3 consists of 15 residues. V was shortened by 0 bases and J by 3 bases, with 9 bases between the two germline ends. CDR1 and CDR2 from the germline V gene are MNHEY and SVGAGI. CDR3 nucleotide sequence: TGTGCCAGCAGTTACTCGGGCAGGGACAATCAGCCCCAGCATTTT. It translates to CASSYSGRDNQPQHF.

The V call is TRBV21-1, the J call TRBJ1-6; the DNA was not compared with TRBD1, the D call given in the table. TRBV21-1 corresponds to a pseudogene. The CDR3 totals 15 residues. The chain's CDR3 is CASSSRTGGNSPLHF. The CDR3 DNA reads TGTGCCAGCAGCTCGAGGACAGGGGGTAATTCACCCCTCCACTTT.

V and J are TRBV2 and TRBJ1-1; possibly TRBD1 for D (5 bases). V was trimmed by 5 bases and J by 0 bases, leaving 10 bases between them. The CDR3 consists of 14 residues. In germline, CDR1 is SNHLY, CDR2 FYNNEI. CDR3 sequence reads: CASSKDKLNTEAFF. In DNA form, the CDR3 reads TGTGCCAGCAGTAAGGACAAATTGAACACTGAAGCTTTCTTT.

The chain carries TRBV7-2 and TRBJ2-1; the match to TRBD2 covers 9 bases. The junction had 6 bases not matched to a gene; V was cut back by 5 bases and J by 7 bases. CDR1 and CDR2 (germline): SGHTA, FQGNSA. The CDR3 covers 14 residues. The CDR3: CASSPRGGWNEQFF. CDR3 nucleotide sequence: TGTGCCAGCAGCCCGCGGGGGGGCTGGAATGAGCAGTTCTTC.

Comment on this clone: The identical CDR3 is also encoded by other nucleotide sequences in the sample. This rearrangement joins TRBV6-1 to TRBJ1-5; D gene ambiguous. V gave up 4 bases and J gave up 2 bases, with 6 bases separating them. In germline, CDR1 is MNHNS, CDR2 SASEGT. This CDR3 spans 13 amino acids. CDR3 loop: CASSVGGNQPQHF. Written as DNA, the CDR3 is TGTGCCAGCAGTGTTGGGGGCAATCAGCCCCAGCATTTT.

V is TRBV10-2 and J is TRBJ1-5; D might be TRBD1 (5 bases). This CDR3 has 14 residues. Germline values: CDR1 WSHSY, CDR2 SAAADI. Trimming removed 5 bases from V and 5 bases from J, with 13 bases in between. The CDR3 sequence: CASSSIGGDQPQHF. As DNA, the CDR3 is TGCGCCAGCAGTTCTATCGGGGGAGATCAGCCCCAGCATTTT.

V is TRBV4-3 and J is TRBJ2-5; 8 bases are a match to TRBD1. CDR1 LGHNA and CDR2 YSLEER come from the germline V gene. V dropped 4 bases and J dropped 5; count of bases not matched to a gene: 9. The CDR3 has 15 amino acids. The CDR3 protein is CASSPTGQGGETQYF. The CDR3 coding sequence is TGCGCCAGCAGCCCTACCGGACAGGGTGGTGAGACCCAGTACTTC.

The chain is built from TRBV19 and TRBJ2-5, with 8 bases lining up with TRBD2. The CDR3 is 14 residues long. The germline V gene encodes CDR1 LNHDA and CDR2 SQIVND (reference sequence). Trimming removed 6 bases from V and 2 bases from J; junction bases left unmatched: 5. The CDR3 DNA sequence: TGTGCCAGTAGCTGGGGCGGGGGGCAAGAGACCCAGTACTTC. Translating gives CASSWGGGQETQYF.